This is a list of T cell receptor beta chains from one sample in a study of T cells in Graves' hyperthyroidism and ophthalmopathy. TCRdb re-analysed the multiplex PCR reads in MiXCR, keeping a single row per CDR3 protein. The sample includes about 740,000 distinct CDR3 sequences, around 13% seen only once; the top ten take about a tenth. Sequenced material: blood. These TCRs come from a woman aged 18 to 35 with Graves' hyperthyroidism. CDR3s include the opening cysteine and the closing phenylalanine or tryptophan.

j_call v_call cdr3_aa
TRBJ1-5 TRBV30 CAWSASRDSLRGPQHF
TRBJ2-2 TRBV20-1 CSASPLAGPTGELFF
TRBJ1-5 TRBV7-8 CASSLEGSVSRQPQHF
TRBJ1-2 TRBV2 CASNQGANYGYTF
TRBJ2-3 TRBV6-5 CASSYSLGGTDTQYF
TRBJ2-5 TRBV18 CASSPAGDETQYF
TRBJ2-7 TRBV28 CASLDRVGDEQYF
TRBJ2-4 TRBV28 CASSFRGAKNIQYF
TRBJ2-1 TRBV7-2 CASSLNRFKSSYNEQFF
TRBJ1-2 TRBV20-1 CSARLLVGVGYGYTF
TRBJ2-3 TRBV24-1 CATSDRTGRVDTQYF
TRBJ2-1 TRBV29-1 CSAEDPDSYNEQFF
TRBJ1-1 TRBV4-1 CASSLRTLGVGEAFF
TRBJ2-1 TRBV24-1 CATSDSLAGKYNEQFF
TRBJ2-7 TRBV5-1 CASSYTSQGSEQYF
TRBJ1-1 TRBV19 CASSIGGDIEAFF
TRBJ2-7 TRBV7-2 CASSLVPGEGYEQYF
TRBJ2-1 TRBV20-1 CSASSGEVGQFF